A single sample is the source of the 13 T cell receptor beta chains below, sequenced in a study of siplizumab effects on memory and regulatory T cells. Repertoires were generated with immunoSEQ multiplex PCR, while TCRdb's copy carries only in-frame clones and drops some. This sample has some 100,000 clones, with about 90% found just once. The source material was Tregs sorted from blood. Receptors were obtained from a human donor in good health.

The V call is TRBV19, the J call TRBJ1-4; D is undetermined. The ends were cut back, 5 bases at V and 2 bases at J, with 6 bases in the middle. CDR3 size: 13 residues. The germline V gene encodes CDR1 LNHDA and CDR2 SQIVND (reference sequence). CDR3 loop: CASSRGTNEKLFF. The CDR3 DNA reads TGTGCCAGTAGTCGTGGGACTAATGAAAAACTGTTTTTT.

This clone was observed once. V is TRBV5-6 and J is TRBJ2-7; D is possibly TRBD2 (6 bases). The CDR3 runs 16 residues. In germline, CDR1 is SGHDT, CDR2 YYEEEE. V shed 4 bases and J shed 2 bases, with 19 bases lying between them. DNA of the CDR3: TGTGCCAGCAGCCGATCCTTAGGACTACCCACCTACGAGCAGTACTTC. Protein: CASSRSLGLPTYEQYF.

The V gene is TRBV5-1, the J gene TRBJ1-1; D call uncertain. There are 11 residues in the CDR3. Germline V gene lookup returns CDR1 SGHRS and CDR2 YFSETQ. V lost 4 bases to trimming and J lost 5 bases, with 6 bases between them. For the CDR3, the DNA is TGCGCCAGCAGCGGCAGGACTGAAGCTTTCTTT. It yields the protein CASSGRTEAFF.

Concerning this clone: Germline and junction disagree at one end, which may indicate a read error. The sample carries other DNA sequences with the same CDR3. V usage is TRBV23-1 and J usage is TRBJ2-2, with D perhaps assigned TRBD1 or TRBD2 (5 bases each). TRBV23-1 is an ORF for which the function is uncertain. CDR3 length: 15 residues. The CDR3: CASSQSGQGTGELFF. CDR3 bases: TGCGCCAGCAGTCAATCAGGCCAGGGCACCGGGGAACTGTTTTTT.

This clone was found once. The chain combines TRBV6-5 with TRBJ2-7, with D maybe TRBD2 (6 bases). The V end lost 5 bases, the J end lost 0 bases, and 8 bases lay between the germline ends. CDR3 length equals 13 residues. Germline-derived CDR1 and CDR2 are MNHEY and SVGAGI. The CDR3 DNA follows: TGTGCCAGCAGTGGAGGGAGCTCCTACGAGCAGTACTTC. Amino acid sequence: CASSGGSSYEQYF.

The chain carries TRBV5-4 and TRBJ1-1; a weak D match, TRBD1 (6 bases). CDR1 and CDR2 from the germline V gene are SGHNT and YYREEE (reference sequence). Trimming pared 5 bases from V and 0 bases from J, leaving 8 bases between. CDR3 length: 13 amino acids. The CDR3 loop reads CASSQGLNTEAFF. DNA for the CDR3: TGTGCCAGCAGTCAGGGGCTGAACACTGAAGCTTTCTTT.

This clone was observed once. CDR3 in DNA: TGTGCCAGCAGCTTGGGGGGGATAGAGACCCAGTACTTC. Translation: CASSLGGIETQYF. V usage is TRBV11-2 and J usage is TRBJ2-5; 7 bases fit TRBD2. The germline gives CDR1 SGHAT, CDR2 FQNNGV. This CDR3 contains 13 residues. Trimming cost V 3 bases and J 4 bases; bases outside gene matches: 2.

The chain recombines TRBV6-6 with TRBJ1-2, with D perhaps TRBD1 (5 bases). The V and J ends lost 5 bases and 5 bases respectively, with 9 bases between them. The V gene's germline CDR1 is MNHNY and CDR2 SVGAGI (reference sequence). The CDR3 has 12 amino acids. The CDR3 region is CASSRGGYGYTF. The DNA of the CDR3 is TGTGCCAGCAGTCGGGGGGGGTATGGCTACACCTTC.

The rearrangement links TRBV9 to TRBJ2-3, with D uncertain. V lost 3 bases to trimming and J lost 6 bases, with 11 bases between them. The CDR3 sequence is 13 residues long. Germline V gene data show CDR1 as SGDLS and CDR2 as YYNGEE. The CDR3 sequence: CASSATFGDTQYF. The CDR3 nucleotides read TGTGCCAGCAGCGCTACCTTCGGGGATACGCAGTATTTT.

The V call is TRBV18, the J call TRBJ2-1; D remains unclear. This CDR3 contains 14 residues. Germline V CDR1 and CDR2: KGHSH, LQKENI. Between the trimmed V and J ends, which lost 3 bases and 6 bases, there was a span of 12 bases. The CDR3 sequence: CASSPLLTGNEQFF. DNA of the CDR3: TGTGCCAGCTCACCCCTCCTAACGGGCAATGAGCAGTTCTTC.

This chain links TRBV6-5 with TRBJ1-2; 11 nucleotides match TRBD1. The junction had 10 bases not matched to a gene; V was cut back by 4 bases and J by 6 bases. CDR3 size: 16 residues. CDR1 MNHEY and CDR2 SVGAGI come from the germline V gene. The CDR3 nucleotides read TGTGCCAGCAGTTGGACAGGGGGCGATTTAGGCGATGGCTACACCTTC. It encodes CASSWTGGDLGDGYTF.

The chain combines TRBV7-2 with TRBJ1-1; maybe TRBD1 (6 bases). Between the trimmed V and J ends, which lost 2 bases and 4 bases, there was a span of 14 bases. Germline V gives CDR1 SGHTA, CDR2 FQGNSA. The CDR3 loop spans 15 amino acids. In nucleotides, the CDR3 is TGTGCCAGCAGCTTAACAGGGACAAAGCCCACTGAAGCTTTCTTT. Its protein is CASSLTGTKPTEAFF.

This chain connects TRBV9 to TRBJ2-7; 7 bases agree with TRBD1. The CDR3 contains 16 residues. Trimming cost V 4 bases and J 5 bases; bases outside gene matches: 15. CDR1 and CDR2 from the germline V gene are SGDLS and YYNGEE. CDR3 in DNA: TGTGCCAGCAGCCCCTTCACAGGACAGGCTTCCCACGAGCAGTACTTC. It translates to CASSPFTGQASHEQYF.